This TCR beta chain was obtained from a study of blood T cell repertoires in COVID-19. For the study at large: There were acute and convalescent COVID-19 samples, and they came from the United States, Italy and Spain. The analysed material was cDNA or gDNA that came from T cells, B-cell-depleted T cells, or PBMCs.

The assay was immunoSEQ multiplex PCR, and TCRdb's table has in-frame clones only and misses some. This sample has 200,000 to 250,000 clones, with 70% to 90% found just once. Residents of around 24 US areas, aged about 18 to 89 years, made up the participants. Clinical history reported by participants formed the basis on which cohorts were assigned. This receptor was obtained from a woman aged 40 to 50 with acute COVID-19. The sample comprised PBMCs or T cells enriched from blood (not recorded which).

CDR3 residues: CASSSPGLGISSSYEQYF. DNA of the CDR3: TGTGCCAGCAGTTCCCCGGGACTAGGGATCTCAAGCTCCTACGAGCAGTACTTC. J is TRBJ2-7 and V is TRBV28; the match to TRBD2 covers 8 bases. Germline-derived CDR1 and CDR2 are MDHEN and SYDVKM. Unmatched junction bases numbered 14, after V lost 4 bases and J lost 0 bases. CDR3 length: 18 amino acids.